The sequence of this T cell receptor (beta chain) was determined in a study of blood T cell repertoires in COVID-19. At the level of the study: COVID-19 samples, acute and convalescent, were from the United States, Italy and Spain. From T cells, B-cell-depleted T cells, or PBMCs came the material, which was cDNA or gDNA.

Clones were read by immunoSEQ multiplex PCR, and TCRdb kept only the in-frame ones, dropping some. Here the sample spans over 70,000 clones, about 90% being singletons. Losses at the gene ends were 5 bases for V and 8 bases for J; bases not matched to a gene: 5. Germline V lookup: CDR1 MNHEY, CDR2 SMNVEV (reference sequence). CDR3 size: 12 residues. This clonotype was sampled from a man aged 80 or over with acute or convalescent COVID-19. This chain connects TRBV27 to TRBJ1-2; TRBD1 matches at 7 bases. Sequencing was performed on peripheral blood. The CDR3 loop reads CASSTNRGGYTF. The CDR3 DNA reads as TGTGCCAGCAGTACGAACAGGGGCGGCTACACCTTC.